This TCR beta chain was retrieved from a study of T-cell memory formation after mild COVID-19. TCRdb used MiXCR to reprocess the 5' RACE reads, holding one entry per CDR3 protein. The sample records 90,000 to 120,000 distinct CDR3 sequences, roughly 14% being singletons. The specimen sequenced was PBMCs or a T cell subset sorted from them (not recorded which). The TCR sequence derives from a young man who had mild COVID-19 (a few samples of this study predate the infection). Cell type and time point are not known.

The CDR3 DNA is TGTGCCAGCAGCTCCGAGAACAGAAACGCCGCAGATACGCAGTATTTT. Residues: CASSSENRNAADTQYF. V usage is TRBV7-8 and J usage is TRBJ2-3, with D unclear. The germline V gene encodes CDR1 SGHVS and CDR2 FQNEAQ. The CDR3 is 16 amino acids. V was shortened by 4 bases and J by 4 bases, with 18 bases between the two germline ends.